This record looks at one TCR beta chain sequence and its context. The antigen is undetermined. The CDR3 is 16 amino acids. Germline CDR1 is LGHNA and CDR2 is YSLEER. V shed 0 bases and J shed 2 bases, with 12 bases lying between them. TCRdb's table, derived via immunoSEQ multiplex PCR, lists solely in-frame clones and lacks some. The profile shows 400,000 to 450,000 clones, about nine tenths of them singletons. The treatment was: about 20 received Ad26.COV2.S at low or high dose, single or two shots; about five received placebo; per-sample allocation not given. Vaccine and placebo recipients were sampled on day 63 after the first injection. The sample comes from a study of Ad26.COV2.S vaccination and SARS-CoV-2 variants. Study overall: It was the COV1001 Ad26.COV2.S trial arm that included the donor. The vaccine Ad26.COV2.S was put into the muscle once, or twice with 56 days between. Overall study results and limits: The analyses of TCR breadth and depth may have understated the size of total T cell responses.

The clonotype originates from a person aged 18-65 years who received the Ad26.COV2.S COVID-19 vaccine or a placebo. Sample: peripheral blood, taken in a trial of Ad26.COV2.S vaccine versus placebo. The chain employs TRBV4-3 and TRBJ2-3, with D possibly being TRBD1 (5 bases). The CDR3 DNA follows: TGCGCCAGCAGCCAAGATCTAGGGGAACACACAGATACGCAGTATTTT. It translates to CASSQDLGEHTDTQYF.